This T cell receptor (beta chain) was identified in a study of beta chain features in type 1 diabetes (dated by TCRdb to 2016 to 2019). Regarding the study in general: Mean age, gender distribution, total cell number and subset yield were not different between patients and healthy donors. Across all samples, fewer than 110,000,000 sorted cells were examined, and cell number per subset correlated strongly with RNA yield. In the study, recently diagnosed type 1 diabetes patients and matched healthy donors were compared on the TCRB repertoires of their sorted circulating CD4+ T cell subsets. Regulatory and stem cell-like memory subsets were isolated from only 8 patients and about 8 healthy donors, whereas naive and central memory subsets came from all 30 or so donors. General study outcomes and caveats: Because cDNA was sequenced instead of genomic DNA, highly expressing activated cells could be over-represented, though the groups showed no difference in activation or CD3 levels. Naive, central memory and regulatory TCRB repertoires appeared to be more alike among patients than among healthy donors. Because the HLA sub-analyses included only small numbers of individuals, any influence of HLA type on TCRB rearrangement was left unresolved. PCR might favor shorter templates, but patient and control samples were amplified and corrected together, so any skew would affect both groups equally. At VDJ recombination sites, patients with type 1 diabetes made fewer insertions and deleted more nucleotides, a pattern implying thymic rearrangement abnormalities. Type 1 diabetes patients showed a moderate but significant shortening of TCRB CDR3 length in all four CD4+ subsets.

Each donor gave one peripheral blood draw, roughly 110 mL on average, collected into heparinised tubes. A BD FACSAria II and a panel including CD45RO, CCR7, CD25, CD127, CD95 and CD27 were used to sort naive, central memory, regulatory and stem cell-like memory CD4+ T cells. Purity was above 95% for every sorted population. PBMCs were separated immediately by Lymphoprep density gradient centrifugation and were stained directly, without being cultured. Samples were stained and sorted in pairs, with one healthy donor and one patient per experiment, so that batch effects were minimized. This clone was detected a few times. The specificity of this receptor is unknown. Base qualities are not recorded, but no much larger clone differs from it by a single base. From a lookup of the germline V gene, CDR1 and CDR2 are SQVTM and ANQGSEA. V is cut back by 4 bases and J by 5 bases, with 8 bases in the junction unmatched. CDR3 length: 14 amino acids, cysteine to phenylalanine. Only the CDR3 DNA stays, 42 bases, in frame from base 1.

All of the isolated RNA was reverse transcribed with the High Capacity cDNA Reverse Transcription Kit, so expressed TCRB transcripts were sequenced. Naive, central memory and regulatory T cell samples underwent deep immunoSEQ sequencing, averaging about 3.57 million total reads per sample. Sorted cells were lysed in RLT buffer and RNA was extracted with DNase-treated RNeasy Micro or Mini kits, depending on cell number. Each cell subset was processed separately to prevent cross-contamination, with patient and healthy donor samples processed together. Using the immunoSEQ multiplex PCR, TCRB sequences were amplified from cDNA into 87-bp fragments spanning the CDR3 region. The amplicons were sequenced using the Illumina HiSeq platform. The authors' analysis ran thus. PCR bias was computationally corrected using synthetic template baselines, reads within Hamming distance 2 were collapsed, and singletons that could not be merged were discarded. Reads were aligned against IMGT so that V, D and J genes, CDR3 length and insertions or deletions at six rearrangement sites could be assigned. Within each subset, clonotype counts were normalized to sorted cell number, after which true diversity and Gini coefficients were computed with the tcR R package. Repertoire sharing was quantified using the overlap coefficient calculated on TCRB nucleotide sequences. This is the immuneACCESS table as TCRdb keeps it, with only in-frame sequences that have V and J called. A part of the clones is gone; compared with another copy, unresolved V genes explain less than half, and the rest is unexplained. D and trimming come from the DNA, and the V and J calls and clone size come from that table. This sample is represented by some 350,000 clones; 8.5% to 10% of them were singletons. The biggest ten clones account for 0.6% of the sample.

The clonotype originates from a man younger than 45 with type 1 diabetes. The material sequenced was central memory CD4+ T cells from blood. The chain was built from TRBV29-1 and TRBJ1-1; TRBD1 lines up with 9 middle nucleotides. The CDR3 in this case is CSVGDRAGRTEAFF. The nucleotides read TGCAGCGTTGGGGACAGGGCGGGAAGGACTGAAGCTTTCTTT.